This TCR beta chain was captured by sequencing in a study of T cell changes during pregnancy in multiple sclerosis. CDR1 SNHLY and CDR2 FYNNEI come from the germline V gene. V lost 2 bases, J lost 1 base, and 15 bases stayed unmatched. This CDR3 region has 19 residues. The protocol was immunoSEQ multiplex PCR, while the TCRdb copy is restricted to in-frame clones and leaves out a portion. This table holds under 35,000 clones, about 85% found once. V and J are TRBV2 and TRBJ1-2; TRBD1 aligns across 8 bases. The receptor's source is a female donor with multiple sclerosis, enrolled in a pregnancy study. Source: CD8+ T cells from peripheral blood mononuclear cells, taken after pregnancy. CDR3 in amino acids: CASSEIPRRTGFINYGYTF. The CDR3, as DNA: TGTGCCAGCAGTGAAATTCCCCGGCGGACAGGGTTTATTAACTATGGCTACACCTTC.